This TCR beta chain is drawn from a study of cytomegalovirus exposure and HLA in healthy donors. 13 Jbeta primers and 60 Vbeta primers were used for the PCR. The data were produced by immunoSEQ multiplex PCR, yet TCRdb's version contains in-frame clones alone and is incomplete. Of about 150,000 clones in the sample, around three quarters were seen once. Germline V gives CDR1 SNHLY, CDR2 FYNNEI. Trimming stripped 9 bases from V and 7 bases from J, with 19 bases between. The CDR3 extends over 14 amino acids. The sample consisted of PBMCs. This TCR was sampled from a male donor in good health and CMV-seronegative. V and J are TRBV2 and TRBJ1-5; TRBD1 is a possible D gene (6 bases). CDR3 bases: TGTGCCAGTAGCCTTCGGACAGAAGGACAGCCCCAGCATTTT. Amino acids: CASSLRTEGQPQHF. Looking up the rest from reference TRBV2 and TRBJ1-5 gives the full variable domain: EPEVTQTPSHQVTQMGQEVILRCVPISNHLYFYWYRQILGQKVEFLVSFYNNEISEKSEIFDDQFSVERPDGSNFTLKIRSTKLEDSAMYFCASSLRTEGQPQHFGDGTRLSIL.